This T cell receptor beta chain is drawn from a study of shared clonotypes between healthy human individuals. Profiling relied on immunoSEQ multiplex PCR, and the TCRdb table lists in-frame clones only, not all of them. This sample has 2 million to 2.5 million clones, with less than 95% found just once. After removal of 4 bases from V and 5 bases from J, the junction contained 10 bases not matched to a gene. Per germline, CDR1 MGHDK and CDR2 SYGVNS. The CDR3 length is 16 residues. Concerning this clone: Antigen unknown.

Study-wide results and caveats: Clonotype sharing among donors was expected to depend on sequencing depth. In having few donors, the study represented limited genetic and exposure-history diversity.

The rearrangement joins TRBV25-1 to TRBJ1-4, with 7 bases fitting TRBD1. This clonotype originated in a young man in good health. Some clones in this sample may be carry-over from other donors' samples. Sequencing was performed on naive CD4+ T cells from PBMCs. Stated subset: CD45RA+ positively selected. CDR3 DNA sequence: TGTGCCAGCAGTGGATATGACAGGGTCGGCAATGAAAAACTGTTTTTT. The encoded protein is CASSGYDRVGNEKLFF.